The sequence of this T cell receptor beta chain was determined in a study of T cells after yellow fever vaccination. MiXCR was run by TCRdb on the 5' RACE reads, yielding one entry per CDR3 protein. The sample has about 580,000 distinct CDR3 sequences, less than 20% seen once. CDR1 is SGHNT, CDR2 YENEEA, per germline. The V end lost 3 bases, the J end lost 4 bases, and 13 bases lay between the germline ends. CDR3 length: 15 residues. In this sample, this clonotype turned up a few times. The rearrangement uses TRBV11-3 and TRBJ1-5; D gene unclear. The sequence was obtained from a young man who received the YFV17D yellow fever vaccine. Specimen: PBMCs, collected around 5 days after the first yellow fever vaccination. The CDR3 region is CASSFALRNNQPQHF. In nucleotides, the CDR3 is TGTGCCAGCAGCTTCGCTTTACGGAATAATCAGCCCCAGCATTTT.